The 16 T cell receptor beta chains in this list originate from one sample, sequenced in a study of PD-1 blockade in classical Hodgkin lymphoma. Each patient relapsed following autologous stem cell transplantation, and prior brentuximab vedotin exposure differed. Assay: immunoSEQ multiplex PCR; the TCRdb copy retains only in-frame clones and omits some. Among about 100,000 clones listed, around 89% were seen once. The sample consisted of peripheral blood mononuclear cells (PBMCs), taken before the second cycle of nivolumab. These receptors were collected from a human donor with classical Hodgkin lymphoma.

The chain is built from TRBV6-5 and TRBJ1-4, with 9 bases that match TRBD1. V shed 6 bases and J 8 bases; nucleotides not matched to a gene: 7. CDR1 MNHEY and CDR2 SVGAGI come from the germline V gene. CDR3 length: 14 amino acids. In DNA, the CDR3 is TGTGCCAGCAGACCCTGGACAGGGGACGAAAAACTGTTTTTT. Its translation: CASRPWTGDEKLFF.

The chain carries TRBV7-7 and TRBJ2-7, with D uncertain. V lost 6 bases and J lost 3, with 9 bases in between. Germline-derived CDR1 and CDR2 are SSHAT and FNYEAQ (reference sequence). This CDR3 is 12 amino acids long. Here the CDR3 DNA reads TGTGCCAGCAGGACCAATAGCTACGAGCAGTACTTC. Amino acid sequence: CASRTNSYEQYF.

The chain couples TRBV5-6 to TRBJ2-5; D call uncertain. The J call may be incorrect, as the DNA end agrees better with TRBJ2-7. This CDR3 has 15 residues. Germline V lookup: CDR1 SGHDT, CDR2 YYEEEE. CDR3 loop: CASSSRALFRYEQYF. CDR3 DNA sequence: TGTGCCAGCAGTTCAAGGGCCCTCTTCAGGTACGAGCAGTACTTC.

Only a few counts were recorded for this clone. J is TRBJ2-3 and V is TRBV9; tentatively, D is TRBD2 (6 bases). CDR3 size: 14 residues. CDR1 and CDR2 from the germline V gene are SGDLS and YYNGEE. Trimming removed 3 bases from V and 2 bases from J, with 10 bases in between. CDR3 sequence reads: CASSETSSTDTQYF. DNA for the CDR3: TGTGCCAGCAGCGAAACTAGCTCCACAGATACGCAGTATTTT.

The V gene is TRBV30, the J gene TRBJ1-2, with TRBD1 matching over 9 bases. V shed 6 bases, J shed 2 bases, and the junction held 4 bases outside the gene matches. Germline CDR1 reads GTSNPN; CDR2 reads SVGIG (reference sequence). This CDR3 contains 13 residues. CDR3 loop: CACIQGANYGYTF. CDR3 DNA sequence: TGTGCCTGCATACAGGGGGCGAACTATGGCTACACCTTC.

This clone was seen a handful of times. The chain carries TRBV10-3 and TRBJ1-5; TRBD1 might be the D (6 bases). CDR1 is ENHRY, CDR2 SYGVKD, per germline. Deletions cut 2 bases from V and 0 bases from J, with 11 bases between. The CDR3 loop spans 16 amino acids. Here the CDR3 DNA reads TGTGCCATCAGTGAGGAACAGGGTTATAGCAATCAGCCCCAGCATTTT. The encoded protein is CAISEEQGYSNQPQHF.

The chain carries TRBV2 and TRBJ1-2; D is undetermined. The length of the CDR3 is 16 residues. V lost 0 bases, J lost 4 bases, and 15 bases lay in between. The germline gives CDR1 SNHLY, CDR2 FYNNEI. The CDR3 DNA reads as TGTGCCAGCAGTGAAGCGCCCGGGTCGTTAGGCTATGGCTACACCTTC. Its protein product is CASSEAPGSLGYGYTF.

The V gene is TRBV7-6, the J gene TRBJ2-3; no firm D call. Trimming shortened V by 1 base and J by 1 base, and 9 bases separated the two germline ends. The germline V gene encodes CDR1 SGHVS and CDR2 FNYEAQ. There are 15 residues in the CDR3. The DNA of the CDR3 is TGTGCCAGCAGCTTAGTCGGCATCGGCACAGATACGCAGTATTTT. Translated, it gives CASSLVGIGTDTQYF.

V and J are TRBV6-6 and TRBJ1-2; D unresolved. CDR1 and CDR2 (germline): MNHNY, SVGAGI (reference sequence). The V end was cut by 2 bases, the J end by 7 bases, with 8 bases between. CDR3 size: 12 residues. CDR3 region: CASSYRQGGYTF. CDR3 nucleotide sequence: TGTGCCAGCAGTTACAGGCAAGGTGGCTACACCTTC.

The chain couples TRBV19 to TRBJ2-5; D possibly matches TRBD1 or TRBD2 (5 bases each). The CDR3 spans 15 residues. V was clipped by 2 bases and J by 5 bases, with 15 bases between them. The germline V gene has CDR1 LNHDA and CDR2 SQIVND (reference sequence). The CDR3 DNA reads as TGTGCCAGTAGTATATTGTGGGGGATGTGGGAGACCCAGTACTTC. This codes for CASSILWGMWETQYF. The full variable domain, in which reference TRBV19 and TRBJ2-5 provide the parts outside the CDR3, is DGGITQSPKYLFRKEGQNVTLSCEQNLNHDAMYWYRQDPGQGLRLIYYSQIVNDFQKGDIAEGYSVSREKKESFPLTVTSAQKNPTAFYLCASSILWGMWETQYFGPGTRLLVL.

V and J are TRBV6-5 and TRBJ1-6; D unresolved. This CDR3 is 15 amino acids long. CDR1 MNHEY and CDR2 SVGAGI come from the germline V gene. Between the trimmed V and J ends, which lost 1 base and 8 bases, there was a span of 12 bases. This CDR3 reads CASSYLSPNDSPLHF. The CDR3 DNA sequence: TGTGCCAGCAGTTACTTGTCCCCTAACGATTCACCCCTCCACTTT.

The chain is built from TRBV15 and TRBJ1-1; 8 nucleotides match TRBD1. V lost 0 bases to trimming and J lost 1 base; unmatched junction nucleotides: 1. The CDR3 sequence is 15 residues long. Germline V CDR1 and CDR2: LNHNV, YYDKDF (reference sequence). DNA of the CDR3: TGTGCCACCAGCAGAGACAGGGGGCAGAACACTGAAGCTTTCTTT. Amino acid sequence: CATSRDRGQNTEAFF.

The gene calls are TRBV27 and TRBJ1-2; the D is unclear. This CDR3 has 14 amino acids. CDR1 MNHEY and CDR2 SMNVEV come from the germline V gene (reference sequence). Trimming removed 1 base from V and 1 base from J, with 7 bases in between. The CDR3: CASSLWGGNYGYTF. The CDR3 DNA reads TGTGCCAGCAGTTTATGGGGAGGTAACTATGGCTACACCTTC.

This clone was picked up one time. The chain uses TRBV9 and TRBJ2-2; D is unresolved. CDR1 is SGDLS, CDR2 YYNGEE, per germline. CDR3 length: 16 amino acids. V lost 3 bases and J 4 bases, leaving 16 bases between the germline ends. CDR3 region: CASSAEQTRATGELFF. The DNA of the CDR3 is TGTGCCAGCAGCGCAGAGCAAACAAGGGCCACCGGGGAGCTGTTTTTT.

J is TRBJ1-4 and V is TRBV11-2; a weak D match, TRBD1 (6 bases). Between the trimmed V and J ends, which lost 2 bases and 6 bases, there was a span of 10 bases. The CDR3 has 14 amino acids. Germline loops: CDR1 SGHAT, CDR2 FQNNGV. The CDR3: CASSLQGIDEKLFF. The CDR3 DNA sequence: TGTGCCAGCAGCTTACAGGGGATCGATGAAAAACTGTTTTTT. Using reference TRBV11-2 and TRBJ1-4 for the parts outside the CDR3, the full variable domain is EAGVAQSPRYKIIEKRQSVAFWCNPISGHATLYWYQQILGQGPKLLIQFQNNGVVDDSQLPKDRFSAERLKGVDSTLKIQPAKLEDSAVYLCASSLQGIDEKLFFGSGTQLSVL.

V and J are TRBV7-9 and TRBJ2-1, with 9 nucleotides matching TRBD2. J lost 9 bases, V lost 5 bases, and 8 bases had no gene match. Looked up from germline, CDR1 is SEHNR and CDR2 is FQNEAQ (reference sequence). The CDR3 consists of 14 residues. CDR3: CASSGGGDLAEQFF. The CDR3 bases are TGTGCCAGCAGCGGCGGGGGGGATTTAGCTGAGCAGTTCTTC.